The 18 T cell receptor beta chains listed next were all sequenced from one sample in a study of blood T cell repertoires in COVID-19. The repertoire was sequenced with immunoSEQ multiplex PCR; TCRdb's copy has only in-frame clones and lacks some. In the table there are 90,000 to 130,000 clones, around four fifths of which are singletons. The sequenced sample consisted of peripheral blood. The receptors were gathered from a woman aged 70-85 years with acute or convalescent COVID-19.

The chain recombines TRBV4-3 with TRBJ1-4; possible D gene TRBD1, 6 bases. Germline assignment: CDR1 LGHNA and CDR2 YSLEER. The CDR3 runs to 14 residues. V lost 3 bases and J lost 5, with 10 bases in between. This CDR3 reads CASSQGAANEKLFF. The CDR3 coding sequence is TGCGCCAGCAGCCAGGGGGCAGCGAATGAAAAACTGTTTTTT.

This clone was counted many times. The CDR3 sequence: CSVHSLHYGYTF. CDR3 in DNA: TGCAGCGTACACAGCCTTCACTATGGCTACACCTTC. J is TRBJ1-2 and V is TRBV29-1; D unresolved. This CDR3 has 12 amino acids. The ends were cut back, 6 bases at V and 3 bases at J, with 11 bases in the middle. CDR1 and CDR2 (germline): SQVTM, ANQGSEA.

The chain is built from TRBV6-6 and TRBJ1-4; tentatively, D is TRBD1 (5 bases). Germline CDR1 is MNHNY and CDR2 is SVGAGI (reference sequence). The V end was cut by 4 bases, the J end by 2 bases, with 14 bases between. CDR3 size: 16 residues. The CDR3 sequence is CASSWALGGTNEKLFF. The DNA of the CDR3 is TGTGCCAGCAGTTGGGCCCTGGGGGGGACTAATGAAAAACTGTTTTTT.

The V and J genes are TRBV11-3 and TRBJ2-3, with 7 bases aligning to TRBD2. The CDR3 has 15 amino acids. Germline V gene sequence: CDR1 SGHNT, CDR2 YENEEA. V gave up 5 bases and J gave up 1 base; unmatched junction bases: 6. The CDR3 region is CASSPSGYGTDTQYF. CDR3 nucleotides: TGTGCCAGCAGCCCTAGCGGTTACGGCACAGATACGCAGTATTTT.

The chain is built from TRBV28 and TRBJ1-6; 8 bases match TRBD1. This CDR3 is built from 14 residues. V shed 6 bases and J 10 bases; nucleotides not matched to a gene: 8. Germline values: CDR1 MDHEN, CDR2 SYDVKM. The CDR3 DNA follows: TGTGCCAGCAGCCCACTCAGGGGGCGATCACCCCTCCACTTT. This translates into CASSPLRGRSPLHF.

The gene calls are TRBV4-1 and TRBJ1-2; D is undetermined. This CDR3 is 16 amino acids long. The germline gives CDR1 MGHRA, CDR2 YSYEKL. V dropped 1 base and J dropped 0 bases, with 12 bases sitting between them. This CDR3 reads CASSQGQTISNYGYTF. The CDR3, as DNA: TGCGCCAGCAGCCAAGGGCAGACAATTTCTAACTATGGCTACACCTTC.

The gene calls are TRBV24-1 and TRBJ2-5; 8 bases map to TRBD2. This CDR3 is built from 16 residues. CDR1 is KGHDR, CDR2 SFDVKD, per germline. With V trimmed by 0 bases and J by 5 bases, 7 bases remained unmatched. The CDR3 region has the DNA TGTGCCACCAGTGATTTGACGCGGGGGGCTCAGGAGACCCAGTACTTC. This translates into CATSDLTRGAQETQYF.

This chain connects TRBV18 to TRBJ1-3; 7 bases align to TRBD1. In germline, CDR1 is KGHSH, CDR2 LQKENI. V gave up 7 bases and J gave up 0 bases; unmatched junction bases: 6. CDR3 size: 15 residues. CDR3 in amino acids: CASLPDRTSGNTIYF. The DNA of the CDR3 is TGTGCCAGCTTACCGGACAGGACCTCTGGAAACACCATATATTTT.

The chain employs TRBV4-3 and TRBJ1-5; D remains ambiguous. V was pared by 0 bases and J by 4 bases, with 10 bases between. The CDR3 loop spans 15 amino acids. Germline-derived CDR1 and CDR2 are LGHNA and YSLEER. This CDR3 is CASSQEEGGNQPQHF. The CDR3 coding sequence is TGCGCCAGCAGCCAAGAAGAAGGAGGGAATCAGCCCCAGCATTTT.

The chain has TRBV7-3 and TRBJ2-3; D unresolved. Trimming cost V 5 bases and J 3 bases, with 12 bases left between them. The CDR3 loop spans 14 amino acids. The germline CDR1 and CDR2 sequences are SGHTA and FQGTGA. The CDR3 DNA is TGTGCCAGCAGCCCTGACCCCAGGACAGATACGCAGTATTTT. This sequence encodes CASSPDPRTDTQYF.

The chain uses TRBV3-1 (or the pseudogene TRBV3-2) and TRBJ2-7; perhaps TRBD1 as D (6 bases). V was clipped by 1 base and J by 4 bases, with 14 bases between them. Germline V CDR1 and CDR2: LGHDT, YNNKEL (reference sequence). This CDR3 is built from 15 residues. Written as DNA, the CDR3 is TGTGCCAGCAGCCAAGTCTCGGCAGGGGTTTACGAGCAGTACTTC. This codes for CASSQVSAGVYEQYF.

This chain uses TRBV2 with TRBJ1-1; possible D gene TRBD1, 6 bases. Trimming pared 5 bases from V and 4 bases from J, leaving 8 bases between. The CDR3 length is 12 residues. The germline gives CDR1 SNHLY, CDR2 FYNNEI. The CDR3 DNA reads TGTGCCAGCAGTCAGGGGTTCACTGAAGCTTTCTTT. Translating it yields CASSQGFTEAFF.

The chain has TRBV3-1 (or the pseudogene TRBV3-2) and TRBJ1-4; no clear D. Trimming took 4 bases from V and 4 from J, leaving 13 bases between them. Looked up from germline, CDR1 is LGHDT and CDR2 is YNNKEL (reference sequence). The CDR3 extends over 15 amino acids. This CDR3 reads CASSRDAGNNEKLFF. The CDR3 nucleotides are TGTGCCAGCAGCCGTGATGCAGGCAATAATGAAAAACTGTTTTTT.

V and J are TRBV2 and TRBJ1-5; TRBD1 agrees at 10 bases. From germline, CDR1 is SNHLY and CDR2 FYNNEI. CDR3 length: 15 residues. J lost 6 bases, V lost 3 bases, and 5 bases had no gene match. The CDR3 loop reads CASSEGGTGAQPQHF. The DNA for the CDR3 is TGTGCCAGCAGTGAGGGGGGGACAGGGGCTCAGCCCCAGCATTTT.

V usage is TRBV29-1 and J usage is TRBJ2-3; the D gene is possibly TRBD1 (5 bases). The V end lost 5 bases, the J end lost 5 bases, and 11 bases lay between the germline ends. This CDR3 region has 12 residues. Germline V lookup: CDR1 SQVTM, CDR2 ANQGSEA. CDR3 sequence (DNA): TGCAGCGTTCGCAGGGATGTAGATACGCAGTATTTT. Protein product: CSVRRDVDTQYF.

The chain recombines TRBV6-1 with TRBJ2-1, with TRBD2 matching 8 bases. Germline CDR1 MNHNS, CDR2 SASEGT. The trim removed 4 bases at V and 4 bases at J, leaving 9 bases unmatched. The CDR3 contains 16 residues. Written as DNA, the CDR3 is TGTGCCAGCAGTGCCGGACTAGCTGCCGTTTACAATGAGCAGTTCTTC. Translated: CASSAGLAAVYNEQFF.

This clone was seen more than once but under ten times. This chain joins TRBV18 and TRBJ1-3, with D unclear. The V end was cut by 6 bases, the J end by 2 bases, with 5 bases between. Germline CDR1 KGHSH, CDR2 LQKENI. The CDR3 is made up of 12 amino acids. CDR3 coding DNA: TGTGCCAGCTCCGAGGCTGGAAACACCATATATTTT. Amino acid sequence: CASSEAGNTIYF.

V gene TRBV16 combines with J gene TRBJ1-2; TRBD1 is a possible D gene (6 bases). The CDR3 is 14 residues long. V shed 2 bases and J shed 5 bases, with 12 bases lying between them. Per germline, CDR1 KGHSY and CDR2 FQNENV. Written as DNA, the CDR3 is TGTGCCAGCAGCCAAAGGAGACAGGAGTATGGCTACACCTTC. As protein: CASSQRRQEYGYTF.